Following are 21 T cell receptor beta chains from one sample sequenced in a study of blood T cell repertoires in COVID-19. TCRdb's table, derived via immunoSEQ multiplex PCR, lists solely in-frame clones and lacks some. The sample comprises about 76,000 clones, about four fifths of which are singletons, and 15% rests with the top ten. The sample was peripheral blood. These receptors originate from a human donor in a cohort sampled during active COVID-19.

The CDR3 loop reads CASSLAANRLAATDTQYF. The DNA of the CDR3 is TGTGCCAGCAGCTTGGCGGCGAATCGATTAGCGGCGACAGATACGCAGTATTTT. The rearrangement joins TRBV5-6 to TRBJ2-3; a possible D gene is TRBD2 (6 bases). V lost 0 bases, J lost 3 bases, and 20 bases lay in between. The CDR3 loop spans 18 amino acids. Germline V CDR1 and CDR2: SGHDT, YYEEEE.

The chain links TRBV18 to TRBJ2-7; TRBD2 matches 14 bases. V lost 5 bases to trimming and J lost 0 bases; unmatched junction nucleotides: 18. This CDR3 comprises 21 residues. Germline V gives CDR1 KGHSH, CDR2 LQKENI. This CDR3 reads CASSTSPGLAGEGVTSYEQYF. CDR3 sequence (DNA): TGTGCCAGCTCAACGTCCCCGGGACTAGCGGGAGAGGGGGTCACCTCCTACGAGCAGTACTTC.

This clone was recorded only once. The chain uses TRBV28 and TRBJ2-3; no reliable D call. CDR1 MDHEN and CDR2 SYDVKM come from the germline V gene. CDR3 size: 15 residues. The ends were cut back, 3 bases at V and 1 base at J, with 11 bases in the middle. CDR3 coding DNA: TGTGCCAGCAGTTTTAACTCTCCGGGCACAGATACGCAGTATTTT. Translation gives CASSFNSPGTDTQYF.

This rearrangement joins TRBV5-5 to TRBJ2-7; D ambiguous. The V and J ends lost 6 bases and 2 bases respectively, with 9 bases between them. The CDR3 length is 12 residues. Germline CDR1 SGHKS, CDR2 YYEKEE (reference sequence). In DNA, the CDR3 is TGTGCCAGCATACTGGGCCCCTACGAGCAGTACTTC. Its protein product is CASILGPYEQYF.

The chain joins TRBV6-5 to TRBJ2-1; TRBD1 agrees at 8 bases. CDR3 length: 15 amino acids. J gave up 4 bases and V 5 bases, and 7 bases lay outside the gene matches. CDR1 and CDR2 from the germline V gene are MNHEY and SVGAGI. In nucleotides, the CDR3 is TGTGCCAGCAGTCCACCCGGGACAGGATACAATGAGCAGTTCTTC. This sequence encodes CASSPPGTGYNEQFF.

This clone was seen more than once but under ten times. This chain connects TRBV2 to TRBJ1-5; D ambiguous. The V gene's germline CDR1 is SNHLY and CDR2 FYNNEI. CDR3 length equals 14 residues. V gave up 4 bases and J gave up 0 bases, with 7 bases separating them. The CDR3 loop is CASSGGYSNQPQHF. In nucleotides, the CDR3 is TGTGCCAGCAGTGGCGGTTATAGCAATCAGCCCCAGCATTTT.

This clone was found a few times. This chain uses TRBV29-1 with TRBJ1-2, with D unclear. This CDR3 is 14 amino acids long. V was clipped by 3 bases and J by 6 bases, with 17 bases between them. From germline, CDR1 is SQVTM and CDR2 ANQGSEA. The DNA for the CDR3 is TGCAGCGTTGATTCCGGGGAACGGTGGGATGGCTACACCTTC. Amino acids: CSVDSGERWDGYTF.

The V call is TRBV29-1, the J call TRBJ2-7; tentative D call: TRBD1 (6 bases). From germline, CDR1 is SQVTM and CDR2 ANQGSEA. This CDR3 has 13 residues. Trimming removed 4 bases from V and 4 bases from J, with 14 bases in between. The DNA for the CDR3 is TGCAGCGTTGCCGTGGGGGCCGGGTACGAGCAGTACTTC. Translation: CSVAVGAGYEQYF.

The chain couples TRBV7-9 to TRBJ1-1; D unresolved. CDR1 and CDR2 (germline): SEHNR, FQNEAQ (reference sequence). The CDR3 is 13 amino acids. The V end lost 10 bases, the J end lost 3 bases, and 15 bases lay between the germline ends. The CDR3 region is CATLVGPHTEAFF. Here the CDR3 DNA reads TGTGCCACCCTAGTGGGTCCCCACACTGAAGCTTTCTTT.

This CDR3 reads CASSSRGREQYF. The CDR3 nucleotides are TGTGCCAGCAGCTCAAGAGGGCGTGAGCAGTACTTC. The chain carries TRBV28 and TRBJ2-7; a possible D gene is TRBD2 (5 bases). Germline CDR1 and CDR2: MDHEN and SYDVKM. This CDR3 has 12 residues. V shed 6 bases and J shed 7 bases, with 13 bases lying between them.

There are a few counts of this clone. The chain uses TRBV29-1 and TRBJ1-5; D ambiguous. This CDR3 region has 13 residues. Trimming pared 7 bases from V and 0 bases from J, leaving 10 bases between. Germline V gene lookup returns CDR1 SQVTM and CDR2 ANQGSEA. CDR3 DNA sequence: TGCAGCGCCGCTATCGATAGCAATCAGCCCCAGCATTTT. Its translation: CSAAIDSNQPQHF.

This chain links TRBV15 with TRBJ1-5; 8 nucleotides line up with TRBD1. Germline trimming cut 1 base from V and 2 bases from J; bases unmatched to any gene: 4. This CDR3 is built from 16 residues. Germline V gene lookup returns CDR1 LNHNV and CDR2 YYDKDF (reference sequence). CDR3: CATSRGDRGGNQPQHF. The CDR3 DNA sequence: TGTGCCACCAGCAGAGGAGACAGGGGAGGCAATCAGCCCCAGCATTTT.

CDR3 residues: CAIPGAPSSGANVLTF. The CDR3 DNA follows: TGTGCCATCCCAGGGGCCCCAAGCTCTGGGGCCAACGTCCTGACTTTC. The V call is TRBV10-3, the J call TRBJ2-6; D possibly corresponds to TRBD1 (6 bases). The V and J ends lost 8 bases and 0 bases respectively, with 14 bases between them. From germline, CDR1 is ENHRY and CDR2 SYGVKD. The CDR3 loop spans 16 amino acids.

The rearrangement uses TRBV10-3 and TRBJ1-2; D unresolved. The CDR3 has 11 amino acids. Germline values: CDR1 ENHRY, CDR2 SYGVKD. Deletions cut 4 bases from V and 9 bases from J, with 9 bases between. The CDR3 is CAISGEASYTF. The CDR3 DNA sequence: TGTGCCATCAGTGGTGAGGCTAGCTACACCTTC.

The CDR3 here is CASSYLAGGDEQFF. The CDR3, as DNA: TGTGCCAGCAGTTACCTAGCGGGAGGTGATGAGCAGTTCTTC. The chain joins TRBV6-6 to TRBJ2-1, with TRBD2 matching over 11 bases. This CDR3 contains 14 residues. Trimming removed 2 bases from V and 8 bases from J; junction bases left unmatched: 2. The germline V gene encodes CDR1 MNHNY and CDR2 SVGAGI (reference sequence).

The chain recombines TRBV20-1 with TRBJ2-5; 11 bases match TRBD1. This CDR3 region has 15 residues. V was pared by 3 bases and J by 5 bases, with 8 bases of the junction left unmatched. The germline V gene encodes CDR1 DFQATT and CDR2 SNEGSKA (reference sequence). CDR3 sequence: CSASVRDRGRETQYF. Written as DNA, the CDR3 is TGCAGTGCTAGTGTCAGGGACAGGGGGAGGGAGACCCAGTACTTC.

The rearrangement joins TRBV5-1 to TRBJ1-5; unclear D gene. The CDR3 extends over 15 amino acids. V dropped 0 bases and J dropped 3 bases, with 10 bases sitting between them. Germline CDR1 reads SGHRS; CDR2 reads YFSETQ. The CDR3 DNA follows: TGCGCCAGCAGCTTGGACGGTAATCCCAATCAGCCCCAGCATTTT. It codes for CASSLDGNPNQPQHF.

The chain is built from TRBV5-4 and TRBJ1-1; D is perhaps TRBD1 (5 bases). Germline V CDR1 and CDR2: SGHNT, YYREEE (reference sequence). The CDR3 extends over 15 amino acids. V was pared by 0 bases and J by 6 bases, with 15 bases between. The CDR3 sequence is CASSLGGGGRAEAFF. The CDR3 DNA reads TGTGCCAGCAGCTTGGGTGGGGGAGGCAGAGCTGAAGCTTTCTTT. The whole variable domain, remainder taken from reference TRBV5-4 and TRBJ1-1, is ETGVTQSPTHLIKTRGQQVTLRCSSQSGHNTVSWYQQALGQGPQFIFQYYREEENGRGNFPPRFSGLQFPNYSSELNVNALELDDSALYLCASSLGGGGRAEAFFGQGTRLTVV.

CDR3 bases: TGTGCCAGCAGTTTGGACAGGGGGCACTACGAGCAGTACTTC. Its protein is CASSLDRGHYEQYF. The chain employs TRBV6-5 and TRBJ2-7; 11 bases match TRBD1. With V trimmed by 4 bases and J by 3 bases, 2 bases remained unmatched. Germline CDR1 reads MNHEY; CDR2 reads SVGAGI. The CDR3 is 14 amino acids.

This chain links TRBV5-1 with TRBJ2-7, with a tentative D call TRBD1 (8 bases). CDR3 size: 16 residues. Germline assignment: CDR1 SGHRS and CDR2 YFSETQ. The V gene lost 8 bases and the J gene lost 3 bases, with 24 bases spanning the gap. CDR3 sequence: CASYEGGTGSGYEQYF. CDR3 nucleotides: TGCGCCAGTTACGAGGGAGGGACAGGTTCGGGCTACGAGCAGTACTTC.

This chain uses TRBV6-6 with TRBJ1-1, with a tentative D call TRBD1 (6 bases). There are 14 residues in the CDR3. Germline CDR1 MNHNY, CDR2 SVGAGI (reference sequence). The germline V and J ends were trimmed by 2 bases and 4 bases, with 11 bases remaining between them. The DNA of the CDR3 is TGTGCCAGCAGTTACCCCGACAGGATCACTGAAGCTTTCTTT. Its protein product is CASSYPDRITEAFF.